The 20 T cell receptor beta chains below come from one sample, sequenced in a study of CD8 T cells in Susac syndrome. RNA, at about 0.45 to 1 ug, was reverse transcribed with random hexamers. TCRdb ran MiXCR on the immunoSEQ multiplex PCR reads and lists one entry per CDR3 protein. The table has 170,000 or so distinct CDR3 sequences, 95% to 96% seen once. Source material: CD4+ T cells from PBMCs. These receptors were collected from a human donor with Susac syndrome.

The chain combines TRBV18 with TRBJ2-7; 8 bases line up with TRBD1. V dropped 3 bases and J dropped 3; count of bases not matched to a gene: 7. Germline assignment: CDR1 KGHSH and CDR2 LQKENI. The CDR3 length is 15 residues. CDR3 in DNA: TGTGCCAGCTCACCCCAGAGGACAGGGCTCTACGAGCAGTACTTC. Amino acid sequence: CASSPQRTGLYEQYF. Variable domain in full (rest from reference TRBV18 and TRBJ2-7): NAGVMQNPRHLVRRRGQEARLRCSPMKGHSHVYWYRQLPEEGLKFMVYLQKENIIDESGMPKERFSAEFPKEGPSILRIQQVVRGDSAAYFCASSPQRTGLYEQYFGPGTRLTVT.

This clonotype has a handful of counts. The V and J genes are TRBV6-2 or TRBV6-3 and TRBJ1-5, with D tentatively TRBD1 (6 bases). Trimming left V 4 bases short and J 9 bases short, with 16 bases between. Germline V gene lookup returns CDR1 MNHEY and CDR2 SVGEGT. There are 14 residues in the CDR3. The CDR3 here is CASSSRDIVRPQHF. The CDR3 DNA follows: TGTGCCAGCAGTTCCCGGGACATAGTGAGGCCCCAGCATTTT.

This sequence joins TRBV6-1 and TRBJ1-5, with D perhaps TRBD1 (6 bases). Trimming took 1 base from V and 6 from J, leaving 13 bases between them. The germline V gene has CDR1 MNHNS and CDR2 SASEGT. The CDR3 extends over 15 amino acids. The DNA of the CDR3 is TGTGCCAGCAGTGAAGGCGGGGGGGCAGCTCAGCCCCAGCATTTT. This encodes CASSEGGGAAQPQHF.

The chain combines TRBV29-1 with TRBJ1-1, with D tentatively TRBD1 (6 bases). The CDR3 is made up of 14 amino acids. Germline V gene sequence: CDR1 SQVTM, CDR2 ANQGSEA. V was shortened by 6 bases and J by 2 bases, with 16 bases between the two germline ends. CDR3 sequence: CSVVTGWGNTEAFF. The DNA for the CDR3 is TGCAGCGTAGTTACAGGGTGGGGAAACACTGAAGCTTTCTTT.

The rearrangement joins TRBV20-1 to TRBJ2-5, with TRBD2 identical over 9 bases. Germline CDR1 reads DFQATT; CDR2 reads SNEGSKA (reference sequence). There are 14 residues in the CDR3. J was trimmed by 3 bases and V by 5 bases; bases with no gene match: 7. The CDR3 region has the DNA TGCAGTGCTCCCCTCTCTAGCGGGGAAGAGACCCAGTACTTC. Encoded protein: CSAPLSSGEETQYF.

The chain has TRBV6-1 and TRBJ2-6, with 11 bases that match TRBD1. The germline V gene encodes CDR1 MNHNS and CDR2 SASEGT. V was pared by 3 bases and J by 2 bases, with 6 bases of the junction left unmatched. The CDR3 extends over 18 amino acids. The CDR3 nucleotides read TGTGCCAGCAGTGACCGCCCGGGACAGGGGGCTGGGGCCAACGTCCTGACTTTC. This sequence encodes CASSDRPGQGAGANVLTF.

This chain uses TRBV28 with TRBJ2-4, with D perhaps matching TRBD1 or TRBD2 (5 bases each). V was clipped by 7 bases and J by 5 bases, with 9 bases between them. CDR3 length: 12 residues. Germline-derived CDR1 and CDR2 are MDHEN and SYDVKM. CDR3 protein: CASTGQENIQYF. The CDR3 nucleotides read TGTGCCAGCACGGGGCAAGAAAACATTCAGTACTTC.

The gene calls are TRBV19 and TRBJ2-1; 10 bases are shared with TRBD2. V shed 6 bases and J 8 bases; nucleotides not matched to a gene: 13. The CDR3 runs 16 residues. Germline V lookup: CDR1 LNHDA, CDR2 SQIVND (reference sequence). The CDR3 loop reads CASRDMASGSWDEQFF. The DNA for the CDR3 is TGTGCCAGTAGGGACATGGCTAGCGGGAGTTGGGATGAGCAGTTCTTC.

This chain connects TRBV10-3 to TRBJ1-1; possibly TRBD1 for D (5 bases). The V and J ends lost 2 bases and 10 bases respectively, with 17 bases between them. Looked up from germline, CDR1 is ENHRY and CDR2 is SYGVKD. This CDR3 comprises 14 residues. The CDR3 loop is CAISEPNTGLAAFF. CDR3 nucleotide sequence: TGTGCCATCAGTGAGCCGAACACAGGTCTGGCAGCTTTCTTT.

The chain has TRBV12-3 or TRBV12-4 and TRBJ1-4, with a tentative D call TRBD1 (5 bases). CDR3 length: 14 amino acids. V dropped 3 bases and J dropped 5 bases, with 10 bases sitting between them. CDR3 region: CASSFRGTNEKLFF. In DNA, the CDR3 is TGTGCCAGCAGTTTCCGGGGCACCAATGAAAAACTGTTTTTT.

The J gene is TRBJ1-2, the V gene TRBV5-1, with a tentative D call TRBD1 (5 bases). The CDR3 is 15 amino acids. V lost 6 bases, J lost 8 bases, and 23 bases lay in between. Germline CDR1 and CDR2: SGHRS and YFSETQ. CDR3 region: CASTMTPLGVGGYTF. The CDR3 region has the DNA TGCGCCAGCACCATGACACCCCTAGGGGTAGGCGGCTACACCTTC.

The chain uses TRBV27 and TRBJ1-1; TRBD1 aligns across 7 bases. Germline V lookup: CDR1 MNHEY, CDR2 SMNVEV (reference sequence). V was pared by 2 bases and J by 5 bases, with 2 bases of the junction left unmatched. There are 13 residues in the CDR3. The CDR3 sequence is CASSLMGQTEAFF. The CDR3 DNA follows: TGTGCCAGCAGTTTAATGGGACAGACTGAAGCTTTCTTT.

This clonotype was recorded once. The chain has TRBV25-1 and TRBJ1-1; D not resolved. Germline V gene lookup returns CDR1 MGHDK and CDR2 SYGVNS. V lost 2 bases and J lost 9, with 7 bases in between. This CDR3 has 11 amino acids. This CDR3 is CASSEGFKAFF. In nucleotides, the CDR3 is TGTGCCAGCAGTGAAGGCTTCAAAGCTTTCTTT.

The gene calls are TRBV5-6 and TRBJ2-7, with a tentative D call TRBD1 (6 bases). Germline V gives CDR1 SGHDT, CDR2 YYEEEE. This CDR3 comprises 16 residues. V was pared by 1 base and J by 1 base, with 15 bases between. The CDR3 here is CASSLRLGTQSYEQYF. CDR3 sequence (DNA): TGTGCCAGCAGCTTGCGCCTCGGGACACAATCCTACGAGCAGTACTTC.

The table lists this clonotype with a count of one. This chain connects TRBV20-1 to TRBJ1-4, with 8 positions matching TRBD1. Germline V gives CDR1 DFQATT, CDR2 SNEGSKA (reference sequence). The CDR3 extends over 11 amino acids. CDR3 in amino acids: CSGGTGEKLFF. The CDR3 DNA is TGCAGCGGAGGGACAGGTGAAAAACTGTTTTTT.

The chain joins TRBV13 to TRBJ1-2; tentatively, D is TRBD1 (5 bases). V lost 4 bases, J lost 6 bases, and 21 bases lay in between. This CDR3 is 16 amino acids long. Germline loops: CDR1 PRHDT, CDR2 FYEKMQ (reference sequence). CDR3 residues: CASSSEGQGGEHGYTF. The CDR3 nucleotides are TGTGCCAGCAGCTCCGAAGGGCAGGGCGGGGAACATGGCTACACCTTC.

The chain links TRBV29-1 to TRBJ1-2; 7 nucleotides agree with TRBD1. Germline V gene data show CDR1 as SQVTM and CDR2 as ANQGSEA. The CDR3 runs 14 residues. V was clipped by 3 bases and J by 6 bases; unmatched bases: 10. CDR3 in DNA: TGCAGCGTTGAGGAGGGGGCAAGAGTAAATGGCTACACCTTC. Residues: CSVEEGARVNGYTF.

The gene calls are TRBV7-2 and TRBJ2-7; D remains unclear. The CDR3 spans 12 residues. The germline gives CDR1 SGHTA, CDR2 FQGNSA. V lost 5 bases and J lost 4, with 9 bases in between. The CDR3 reads CASSMTDYEQYF. The CDR3 nucleotides read TGTGCCAGCAGCATGACCGATTACGAGCAGTACTTC. Full variable domain (rest looked up from reference TRBV7-2 and TRBJ2-7): GAGVSQSPSNKVTEKGKDVELRCDPISGHTALYWYRQSLGQGLEFLIYFQGNSAPDKSGLPSDRFSAERTGGSVSTLTIQRTQQEDSAVYLCASSMTDYEQYFGPGTRLTVT.

The rearrangement joins TRBV4-2 to TRBJ1-1, with TRBD1 identical over 7 bases. The CDR3 totals 17 residues. V lost 1 base to trimming and J lost 5 bases; unmatched junction nucleotides: 13. Germline V CDR1 and CDR2: LGHNA, YNFKEQ. The CDR3 reads CASSQVPMWQGGTEAFF. For the CDR3, the DNA is TGTGCCAGCAGCCAAGTCCCGATGTGGCAGGGGGGAACTGAAGCTTTCTTT.

The chain uses TRBV7-2 and TRBJ1-5; 11 nucleotides align to TRBD1. This CDR3 spans 15 amino acids. Unmatched junction bases numbered 3, after V lost 6 bases and J lost 2 bases. Per the germline V gene, CDR1 is SGHTA and CDR2 is FQGNSA. The CDR3 DNA reads TGTGCCAGCAGTATGGGACAGGGGGGCAATCAGCCCCAGCATTTT. Its translation is CASSMGQGGNQPQHF. The complete variable domain, with remaining parts taken from reference TRBV7-2 and TRBJ1-5, reads GAGVSQSPSNKVTEKGKDVELRCDPISGHTALYWYRQSLGQGLEFLIYFQGNSAPDKSGLPSDRFSAERTGGSVSTLTIQRTQQEDSAVYLCASSMGQGGNQPQHFGDGTRLSIL.